A selection of T cell receptor beta chains follows, all from one sample in a study of blood T cell repertoires in COVID-19. Profiling relied on immunoSEQ multiplex PCR, and the TCRdb table lists in-frame clones only, not all of them. The table lists roughly 250,000 clones, under 90% of them singletons. The sample was peripheral blood. These receptors originate from a woman aged 55-75 years with active or convalescent COVID-19. The CDR3 runs from the conserved cysteine through the conserved F or W. A D gene is named only where the DNA matches it firmly. Part of the rows lack a size; the others show once, few, many or a class for expanded clones.

>-|18|TRBV11-2|TRBD2|TRBJ2-7
CASSLDPGTSGAAYEQYF
TGTGCCAGCAGCTTAGATCCCGGGACTAGCGGGGCCGCCTACGAGCAGTACTTC
>few|13|TRBV18|-|TRBJ1-4
CASSPGRNEKLFF
TGTGCCAGCTCACCTGGCAGGAATGAAAAACTGTTTTTT
>-|13|TRBV12-5|-|TRBJ2-7
CASGLVKGSEQYF
TGTGCTAGTGGTTTGGTGAAAGGGAGCGAGCAGTACTTC
>-|14|TRBV15|-|TRBJ2-1
CATSRDAGINEQFF
TGTGCCACCAGCAGAGATGCAGGAATCAATGAGCAGTTCTTC
>-|15|TRBV19|TRBD1|TRBJ1-1
CASSNRGRGNTEAFF
TGTGCCAGTAGCAACAGGGGAAGGGGGAACACTGAAGCTTTCTTT
>few|18|TRBV9|-|TRBJ1-1
CASSVVTGGRGSNTEAFF
TGTGCCAGCAGCGTCGTAACCGGGGGGCGCGGGTCTAACACTGAAGCTTTCTTT
>-|16|TRBV7-3|TRBD2|TRBJ2-3
CASSLRLAGGTDTQYF
TGTGCCAGCAGCTTAAGGCTAGCGGGGGGCACAGATACGCAGTATTTT
>few|16|TRBV5-1|TRBD1|TRBJ1-2
CASSLPIQGATDGYTF
TGCGCCAGCAGCCTGCCCATACAGGGGGCCACGGATGGCTACACCTTC
>-|13|TRBV2|-|TRBJ2-7
CASSEWTIYEQYF
TGTGCCAGCAGTGAATGGACAATATACGAGCAGTACTTC
>-|11|TRBV2|-|TRBJ2-3
CASSLLDTQYF
TGTGCCAGCAGCCTCTTAGATACGCAGTATTTT
>-|17|TRBV27|TRBD2|TRBJ2-3
CASSPLLGSGDTDTQYF
TGTGCCAGCAGTCCCCTCTTGGGTAGCGGGGACACAGATACGCAGTATTTT
>-|15|TRBV2|TRBD1|TRBJ2-5
CASSAVGQGQETQYF
TGTGCCAGCAGTGCTGTCGGACAGGGCCAAGAGACCCAGTACTTC
>-|14|TRBV19|-|TRBJ2-1
CASSIPGSYNEQFF
TGTGCCAGTAGTATCCCCGGCTCCTACAATGAGCAGTTCTTC
>-|16|TRBV7-9|TRBD1|TRBJ1-2
CASSKRDSTFSYGYTF
TGTGCCAGCAGCAAGAGGGACAGCACCTTCTCATATGGCTACACCTTC
>-|13|TRBV18|-|TRBJ1-1
CASSGDMNTEAFF
TGTGCCAGCTCGGGAGACATGAACACTGAAGCTTTCTTT
>-|16|TRBV11-2|-|TRBJ1-6
CASSLDFRGLHSPLHF
TGTGCCAGCAGCTTAGACTTCCGGGGACTCCATTCACCCCTCCACTTT
>-|16|TRBV7-6|-|TRBJ1-5
CASSLGGSVYNQPQHF
TGTGCCAGCAGCTTAGGGGGCAGTGTCTACAATCAGCCCCAGCATTTT
>-|11|TRBV29-1|TRBD1|TRBJ1-1
CSVELGQGAFF
TGCAGCGTTGAATTGGGACAGGGGGCTTTCTTT
>-|15|TRBV19|-|TRBJ1-3
CASSISGISGNTIYF
TGTGCCAGTAGTATATCGGGAATCTCTGGAAACACCATATATTTT
>-|15|TRBV6-4|TRBD1|TRBJ1-2
CASSEQGRGQSGYTF
TGTGCCAGCAGTGAGCAGGGCAGGGGGCAAAGTGGCTACACCTTC
>-|14|TRBV2|-|TRBJ2-7
CASSPKGDSDEQYF
TGTGCCAGCAGCCCAAAAGGGGACTCGGACGAGCAGTACTTC
>-|16|TRBV11-2|-|TRBJ1-2
CASSFLKGSGGYGYTF
TGTGCCAGCAGCTTCCTCAAGGGTTCGGGGGGCTATGGCTACACCTTC
>-|14|TRBV5-1|TRBD1|TRBJ2-1
CASSLGQGANEQFF
TGCGCCAGCAGCTTGGGACAGGGGGCGAATGAGCAGTTCTTC
>-|15|TRBV2|TRBD2|TRBJ2-5
CASSEPSGGPETQYF
TGTGCCAGCAGTGAACCTAGCGGGGGGCCGGAGACCCAGTACTTC
>-|13|TRBV9|-|TRBJ1-1
CASSEQVNTEAFF
TGTGCCAGCAGCGAACAGGTTAACACTGAAGCTTTCTTT
>-|15|TRBV7-9|-|TRBJ1-1
CASSQIGGVRSEAFF
TGTGCCAGCAGCCAAATTGGGGGGGTCAGGTCTGAAGCTTTCTTT
>-|20|TRBV4-3|TRBD2|TRBJ2-3
CASSQEEGEASGGSADTQYF
TGCGCCAGCAGCCAAGAAGAGGGCGAGGCTAGCGGGGGGTCTGCGGATACGCAGTATTTT
>-|16|TRBV27|TRBD1|TRBJ1-2
CASSSGTGSHNYGYTF
TGTGCCAGCAGTTCCGGGACAGGGTCTCATAACTATGGCTACACCTTC
>-|16|TRBV6-6|TRBD2|TRBJ2-5
CASSYVSGGPQETQYF
TGTGCCAGCAGTTACGTTAGCGGGGGTCCTCAAGAGACCCAGTACTTC
>-|19|TRBV6-1|TRBD2|TRBJ2-3
CASSVLPLSSGGTTDTQYF
TGTGCCAGCAGTGTATTACCCTTGTCTAGCGGGGGGACCACAGATACGCAGTATTTT
>-|14|TRBV6-2/TRBV6-3|-|TRBJ1-2
CASSYSSRNYGYTF
TGTGCCAGCAGTTACTCGAGCAGGAATTATGGCTACACCTTC
>-|13|TRBV7-2|-|TRBJ1-2
CASSLGQLRGYTF
TGTGCCAGCAGCTTAGGACAGCTCCGTGGCTACACCTTC
>-|16|TRBV7-2|TRBD2|TRBJ2-1
CASSPQFSGGYNEQFF
TGTGCCAGCAGCCCCCAATTTAGCGGGGGGTACAATGAGCAGTTCTTC
>-|15|TRBV11-2|TRBD1|TRBJ1-2
CASSRDRQGHYGYTF
TGTGCCAGCAGCCGCGATAGACAGGGACACTATGGCTACACCTTC
>-|13|TRBV30|-|TRBJ2-7
CAWSMDSSYEQYF
TGTGCCTGGAGTATGGACAGCTCCTACGAGCAGTACTTC